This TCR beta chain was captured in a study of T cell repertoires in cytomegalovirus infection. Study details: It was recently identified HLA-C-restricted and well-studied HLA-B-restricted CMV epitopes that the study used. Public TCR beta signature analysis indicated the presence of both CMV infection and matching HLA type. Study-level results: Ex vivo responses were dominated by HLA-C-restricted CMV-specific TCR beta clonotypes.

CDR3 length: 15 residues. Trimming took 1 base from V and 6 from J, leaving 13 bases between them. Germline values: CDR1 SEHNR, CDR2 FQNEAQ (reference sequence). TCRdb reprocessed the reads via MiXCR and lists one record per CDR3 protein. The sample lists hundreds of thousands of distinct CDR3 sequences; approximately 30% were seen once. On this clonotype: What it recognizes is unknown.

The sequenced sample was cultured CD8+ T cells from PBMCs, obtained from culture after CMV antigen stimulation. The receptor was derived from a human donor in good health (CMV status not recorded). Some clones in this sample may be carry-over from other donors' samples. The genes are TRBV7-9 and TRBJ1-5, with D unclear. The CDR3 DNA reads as TGTGCCAGCAGCTTAGAATCGGGGAATGGTCAGCCCCAGCATTTT. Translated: CASSLESGNGQPQHF.